This T cell receptor (beta chain) came from a study of shared clonotypes between healthy human individuals. This CDR3 is built from 12 residues. Germline V gene sequence: CDR1 ENHRY, CDR2 SYGVKD. V was shortened by 6 bases and J by 7 bases, with 10 bases between the two germline ends. This clone occurred once. Each replicate PCR on the sorted subsets used 200 to 250 ng DNA (roughly 32,000 T cell genomes). Produced via immunoSEQ multiplex PCR; TCRdb's table is partial and in-frame only. The sample lists approximately 1,500,000 clones; 98% were seen once. Splitting the CD4+ cells yielded a CD45RA+ naive subset and a CD45RA-negative memory subset.

This clonotype was sampled from a man aged 25 to 45 in good health. The sample taken for sequencing was naive CD4+ T cells sorted from blood. Subset described: CD45RA+ positively selected. This chain joins TRBV10-3 and TRBJ2-1; perhaps D is TRBD1 or TRBD2 (6 bases each). The CDR3 spells CAIRKGGNEQFF. The CDR3 DNA sequence: TGTGCCATCAGGAAGGGGGGAAATGAGCAGTTCTTC.